These 27 T cell receptor beta chains originate from one sample sequenced in a study of blood T cells in healthy people across ages. Combining a sample-barcoded 5' primer with a J-beta primer mix, a second PCR ran for 7 to 11 cycles. Each CDR3 protein is one row after TCRdb ran MiXCR on the 5' RACE reads. The profile shows some 1,500,000 distinct CDR3 sequences, 35% to 45% of them singletons. Sequenced material: blood. These TCRs come from a young woman in good health.

The chain employs TRBV27 and TRBJ2-3; D is undetermined. Trimming took off 7 bases at V and 2 bases at J, with 13 bases between the two ends. CDR1 and CDR2 from the germline V gene are MNHEY and SMNVEV (reference sequence). There are 14 residues in the CDR3. The CDR3 DNA is TGTGCCAGCACCCCAACGGCATACACAGATACGCAGTATTTT. It is translated as CASTPTAYTDTQYF.

The chain employs TRBV10-3 and TRBJ2-7; weak D call: TRBD1 (6 bases). Trimming stripped 4 bases from V and 10 bases from J, with 23 bases between. From germline, CDR1 is ENHRY and CDR2 SYGVKD. This CDR3 has 15 residues. CDR3 protein: CAISVYSGTQGDQYF. Here the CDR3 DNA reads TGTGCCATCAGTGTTTATTCGGGGACACAGGGAGATCAGTACTTC.

The chain combines TRBV7-9 with TRBJ1-1; 8 nucleotides line up with TRBD1. V shed 5 bases and J 8 bases; nucleotides not matched to a gene: 16. The CDR3 spans 16 residues. Germline CDR1 SEHNR, CDR2 FQNEAQ (reference sequence). CDR3 sequence reads: CASSLERRTGNGEAFF. CDR3 in DNA: TGTGCCAGCAGCCTAGAACGGAGGACAGGGAATGGAGAAGCTTTCTTT.

The DNA for the CDR3 is TGTGCCAGCAGCTCCGGACAGTTTTTTTCCTATGGCTACACCTTC. Translating it yields CASSSGQFFSYGYTF. The genes are TRBV7-2 and TRBJ1-2, with D possibly TRBD1 on 6 matching bases. This CDR3 is built from 15 residues. The V gene's germline CDR1 is SGHTA and CDR2 FQGNSA. V was pared by 4 bases and J by 4 bases, with 16 bases between.

The chain carries TRBV13 and TRBJ2-5, with TRBD2 matching 12 bases. The J call may not be correct, given that the DNA end is closer to TRBJ2-7. The CDR3 has 15 amino acids. CDR1 and CDR2 (germline): PRHDT, FYEKMQ (reference sequence). This CDR3 is CASSSGLAGIHEQYF. The CDR3 DNA sequence: TGTGCCAGCAGCAGCGGACTAGCGGGAATCCACGAGCAGTACTTC.

A few counts support this clonotype. This may be a read error, as it is one base from a much larger clone. This rearrangement joins TRBV12-3 or TRBV12-4 to TRBJ2-3; 7 nucleotides line up with TRBD1. V trimming: 5 bases; J trimming: 5 bases; junction bases outside the gene matches: 7. The CDR3 has 14 residues. CDR3 sequence (DNA): TGTGCCAGCAGTGTTACAGGGGAAGGAGATACGCAGTATTTT. Protein sequence: CASSVTGEGDTQYF.

This clonotype has just a few counts. This chain uses TRBV27 with TRBJ2-4; 7 bases line up with TRBD2. TRBJ2-7 matches the DNA end more closely, so the J call is doubtful. Germline loops: CDR1 MNHEY, CDR2 SMNVEV (reference sequence). The CDR3 consists of 14 residues. The CDR3 loop is CASSVSGGTYEQYF. CDR3 nucleotides: TGTGCCAGCAGTGTTTCGGGAGGTACCTACGAGCAGTACTTC.

This clonotype was detected only a few times. The chain uses TRBV6-2 or TRBV6-3 and TRBJ2-7; D is undetermined. The J call is in doubt because the DNA end fits TRBJ2-5 better. The CDR3 spans 13 residues. Per germline, CDR1 MNHEY and CDR2 SVGEGT. CDR3 sequence: CASSYPRTETQYF. For the CDR3, the DNA is TGTGCCAGCAGTTACCCGCGAACGGAGACCCAGTACTTC.

The chain recombines TRBV10-3 with TRBJ2-1; tentative D call: TRBD2 (5 bases). V was shortened by 4 bases and J by 10 bases, with 14 bases between the two germline ends. This CDR3 is built from 13 residues. The germline CDR1 and CDR2 sequences are ENHRY and SYGVKD. In DNA form, the CDR3 reads TGTGCCATCAGTGGCTCCAGCGGCTGGGAGCAGTTCTTC. Its protein is CAISGSSGWEQFF.

V and J are TRBV11-2 and TRBJ1-1; D gene unclear. The germline V gene has CDR1 SGHAT and CDR2 FQNNGV. Trimming took off 2 bases at V and 0 bases at J, with 13 bases between the two ends. The CDR3 extends over 16 amino acids. The CDR3 sequence is CASSLTRGSMNTEAFF. CDR3 DNA sequence: TGTGCCAGCAGCTTAACGCGGGGTTCCATGAACACTGAAGCTTTCTTT.

This clonotype was counted only a few times. This rearrangement joins TRBV7-2 to TRBJ2-5; 9 bases agree with TRBD2. J was trimmed by 5 bases and V by 1 base; bases with no gene match: 8. The CDR3 spans 16 residues. Germline V CDR1 and CDR2: SGHTA, FQGNSA. CDR3 residues: CASSLEVAGGLETQYF. The CDR3 region has the DNA TGTGCCAGCAGCTTAGAAGTTGCGGGGGGGCTTGAGACCCAGTACTTC. Together with reference TRBV7-2 and TRBJ2-5, the CDR3 gives the full variable domain: GAGVSQSPSNKVTEKGKDVELRCDPISGHTALYWYRQSLGQGLEFLIYFQGNSAPDKSGLPSDRFSAERTGGSVSTLTIQRTQQEDSAVYLCASSLEVAGGLETQYFGPGTRLLVL.

The rearrangement uses TRBV9 and TRBJ1-2; D perhaps matches TRBD1 (5 bases). Trimming took 3 bases from V and 7 from J, leaving 13 bases between them. The CDR3 runs to 13 residues. CDR1 SGDLS and CDR2 YYNGEE come from the germline V gene. This CDR3 is CASSGSRTSGYTF. CDR3 nucleotide sequence: TGTGCCAGCAGCGGGTCCCGGACATCTGGCTACACCTTC.

The rearrangement joins TRBV24-1 to TRBJ2-3, with D maybe TRBD2 (5 bases). The CDR3 extends over 13 amino acids. V lost 9 bases and J 2 bases, leaving 11 bases between the germline ends. From germline, CDR1 is KGHDR and CDR2 SFDVKD. The CDR3 sequence: CATADDYTDTQYF. The CDR3, as DNA: TGTGCCACCGCGGACGACTACACAGATACGCAGTATTTT.

For this clonotype: A single base separates this from a much larger clone, so it may be a read error. As DNA, the CDR3 is TGTGCCAGCAGACCCGGACAGACACAGACCTACAATGAGCAGTACTTC. Its translation: CASRPGQTQTYNEQYF. The chain employs TRBV6-5 and TRBJ2-1; D is possibly TRBD1 (6 bases). The J call may be wrong; the DNA end is better matched by TRBJ2-7. From germline, CDR1 is MNHEY and CDR2 SVGAGI. The length of the CDR3 is 16 residues.

This clonotype was found a few times. The chain joins TRBV21-1 to TRBJ2-1; the table's D call TRBD1 went unverified against the DNA. TRBV21-1 constitutes a pseudogene. This CDR3 region has 14 residues. CDR3 region: CASSKGRDGGDQFF. The CDR3 bases are TGTGCCAGCAGCAAAGGGCGCGACGGGGGGGACCAGTTCTTC.

The CDR3 coding sequence is TGCAGTGCTAGGGACGTACAGGGTAACGCAGATACGCAGTATTTT. It is translated as CSARDVQGNADTQYF. The chain couples TRBV20-1 to TRBJ2-3, with D possibly being TRBD1 (6 bases). The CDR3 has 15 residues. Trimming cost V 3 bases and J 4 bases, with 17 bases left between them. Per the germline V gene, CDR1 is DFQATT and CDR2 is SNEGSKA (reference sequence).

The CDR3 DNA follows: TGTGCCAGCAGCGTAGGAGGACAGGGGGTTGAAAAACTGTTTTTT. This encodes CASSVGGQGVEKLFF. This chain links TRBV9 with TRBJ1-4; 10 bases agree with TRBD1. Germline CDR1 SGDLS, CDR2 YYNGEE. With V trimmed by 0 bases and J by 7 bases, 3 bases remained unmatched. This CDR3 has 15 residues. Complete variable domain (other parts from reference TRBV9 and TRBJ1-4): DSGVTQTPKHLITATGQRVTLRCSPRSGDLSVYWYQQSLDQGLQFLIQYYNGEERAKGNILERFSAQQFPDLHSELNLSSLELGDSALYFCASSVGGQGVEKLFFGSGTQLSVL.

V usage is TRBV29-1 and J usage is TRBJ2-3, with a weak D call TRBD1 (6 bases). Per germline, CDR1 SQVTM and CDR2 ANQGSEA. The V gene lost 6 bases and the J gene lost 2 bases, with 12 bases spanning the gap. This CDR3 has 13 amino acids. The CDR3 sequence: CSVTGTITDTQYF. The CDR3 bases are TGCAGCGTAACCGGGACAATCACAGATACGCAGTATTTT.

The gene calls are TRBV28 and TRBJ2-3; 7 bases match TRBD2. Trimming removed 6 bases from V and 4 bases from J; junction bases left unmatched: 10. Germline V gene lookup returns CDR1 MDHEN and CDR2 SYDVKM. The CDR3 sequence is 15 residues long. Here the CDR3 reads CASRSPGGPADTQYF. The CDR3 DNA reads as TGTGCCAGCAGGAGCCCGGGGGGACCCGCAGATACGCAGTATTTT.

V is TRBV6-2 or TRBV6-3 and J is TRBJ2-7; TRBD2 might be the D (6 bases). This CDR3 comprises 17 residues. The germline CDR1 and CDR2 sequences are MNHEY and SVGEGT. Trimming removed 5 bases from V and 7 bases from J, with 27 bases in between. CDR3 DNA: TGTGCCAGCAGTAACGCCAGGAGCGGGCTAACCTACAATGAGCAGTACTTC. Protein: CASSNARSGLTYNEQYF.

V is TRBV7-9 and J is TRBJ1-3; no clear D. The V gene lost 5 bases and the J gene lost 9 bases, with 14 bases spanning the gap. Germline CDR1 SEHNR, CDR2 FQNEAQ (reference sequence). The CDR3 loop spans 13 amino acids. CDR3 loop: CASSQAVEGTIYF. DNA of the CDR3: TGTGCCAGCAGCCAAGCCGTCGAGGGCACCATATATTTT.

In this sample, this clonotype turned up a few times. The rearrangement joins TRBV10-3 to TRBJ1-2; 7 bases fit TRBD1. Germline CDR1 ENHRY, CDR2 SYGVKD. J was trimmed by 8 bases and V by 6 bases; bases with no gene match: 15. CDR3 length: 15 amino acids. The CDR3 DNA reads TGTGCCATCAGGGACAGGAGCCCGTCTTTTTCCGGCTACACCTTC. Amino acids: CAIRDRSPSFSGYTF.

This chain links TRBV12-3 or TRBV12-4 with TRBJ1-1; weak D call: TRBD1 (6 bases). This CDR3 comprises 17 residues. The germline V and J ends were trimmed by 2 bases and 2 bases, with 18 bases remaining between them. CDR3 sequence (DNA): TGTGCCAGCAGTTTATTGGGACGGGGGCTAAGTAACACTGAAGCTTTCTTT. Residues: CASSLLGRGLSNTEAFF.

This chain joins TRBV3-1 and TRBJ2-2; the match to TRBD2 covers 8 bases. V lost 0 bases to trimming and J lost 1 base; unmatched junction nucleotides: 1. Germline V gene data show CDR1 as LGHDT and CDR2 as YNNKEL (reference sequence). This CDR3 contains 16 residues. The CDR3 nucleotides are TGTGCCAGCAGCCAAGACCTAGCGGGGAACACCGGGGAGCTGTTTTTT. As protein: CASSQDLAGNTGELFF.

The rearrangement joins TRBV20-1 to TRBJ2-7, with D perhaps matching TRBD2 (6 bases). V was shortened by 5 bases and J by 7 bases, with 18 bases between the two germline ends. The CDR3 sequence is 13 residues long. CDR1 and CDR2 from the germline V gene are DFQATT and SNEGSKA (reference sequence). The DNA of the CDR3 is TGCAGTGCTGAAACCGGGACTCGGAATGAGCAGTACTTC. Its translation is CSAETGTRNEQYF.

In this sample, this clonotype turned up a few times. This rearrangement joins TRBV2 to TRBJ2-2; D is perhaps TRBD2 (6 bases). Trimming pared 8 bases from V and 4 bases from J, leaving 11 bases between. Germline CDR1 is SNHLY and CDR2 is FYNNEI. This CDR3 is 13 amino acids long. The chain's CDR3 is CASLAGTTGELFF. The CDR3 DNA follows: TGTGCCAGCCTTGCGGGAACCACCGGGGAGCTGTTTTTT.

The chain has TRBV12-3 or TRBV12-4 and TRBJ2-1; TRBD1 matches 7 bases. The ends lost 6 bases at V and 3 bases at J; junction bases unmatched: 14. This CDR3 has 17 amino acids. The CDR3 bases are TGTGCCAGCAGGCGGACAGGAGGAGAGGGAGTCTACAATGAGCAGTTCTTC. Translating gives CASRRTGGEGVYNEQFF.